Shown below are 15 T cell receptor beta chains from a single sample sequenced in a study of type 1 regulatory T cells. Their antigens remain unidentified. One entry per CDR3 protein results from TCRdb running MiXCR on the reads. This table has about 65,000 distinct CDR3 sequences, roughly 49% appearing once. Sequencing used cultured non-Tr1 T cells, either the whole culture or a sorted T cell fraction (not recorded which). The receptors here all came from a human donor in good health.

The rearrangement joins TRBV28 to TRBJ1-2; the D gene is possibly TRBD1 (6 bases). The germline gives CDR1 MDHEN, CDR2 SYDVKM. The CDR3 is 14 amino acids. Between the trimmed V and J ends, which lost 6 bases and 8 bases, there was a span of 19 bases. The CDR3 sequence: CASRTSGGELGYTF. Here the CDR3 DNA reads TGTGCCAGCAGGACATCGGGGGGCGAGCTAGGCTACACCTTC.

There are a few counts of this clonotype. The chain employs TRBV9 and TRBJ1-6, with D possibly matching TRBD1 (5 bases). Trimming removed 5 bases at V and 7 bases at J, with 13 bases between. The CDR3 contains 14 residues. Germline lookup yields CDR1 SGDLS and CDR2 YYNGEE. CDR3 loop: CASSLTGPNSPLHF. CDR3 DNA sequence: TGTGCCAGCAGTCTAACGGGGCCAAATTCACCCCTCCACTTT.

This clonotype was detected only a few times. The rearrangement links TRBV29-1 to TRBJ2-5; D perhaps matches TRBD1 (6 bases). The ends were cut back, 7 bases at V and 3 bases at J, with 15 bases in the middle. Germline V gives CDR1 SQVTM, CDR2 ANQGSEA. CDR3 length: 13 amino acids. The DNA of the CDR3 is TGCAGCGCCTATGACAGGAGAAAAGAGACCCAGTACTTC. This codes for CSAYDRRKETQYF.

V and J are TRBV2 and TRBJ1-3; D is ambiguous. V was clipped by 4 bases and J by 3 bases, with 16 bases between them. The V gene's germline CDR1 is SNHLY and CDR2 FYNNEI. The CDR3 runs 16 residues. The CDR3 region is CASSGVPAGSGNTIYF. The CDR3 DNA is TGTGCCAGCAGTGGCGTTCCGGCAGGCAGTGGAAACACCATATATTTT.

Only a few counts were recorded for this clonotype. The genes are TRBV20-1 and TRBJ2-2; no firm D call. With 3 bases removed from V and 5 bases from J, the gap between germline ends came to 10 bases. Germline V gives CDR1 DFQATT, CDR2 SNEGSKA (reference sequence). The CDR3 runs to 13 residues. CDR3 nucleotides: TGCAGTGCTAGTGCGGTGCTGACCGGGGAGCTGTTTTTT. Translated: CSASAVLTGELFF.

This chain connects TRBV29-1 to TRBJ1-5; no clear D gene. Trimming shortened V by 4 bases and J by 2 bases, and 9 bases separated the two germline ends. The CDR3 is 13 amino acids. Germline CDR1 SQVTM, CDR2 ANQGSEA. The CDR3 protein is CSVADGGNQPQHF. CDR3 sequence (DNA): TGCAGCGTTGCCGATGGGGGCAATCAGCCCCAGCATTTT.

The chain uses TRBV5-6 and TRBJ2-1; perhaps TRBD2 as D (5 bases). This CDR3 is built from 17 residues. V was cut by 0 bases and J by 1 base, with 14 bases left in between. CDR1 is SGHDT and CDR2 is YYEEEE in the germline V gene. CDR3 sequence (DNA): TGTGCCAGCAGCTTGGTTCCGGCGGGTGTATCCTACAATGAGCAGTTCTTC. Protein: CASSLVPAGVSYNEQFF.

Comment on this clonotype: The junction departs from the called germline gene at one end, perhaps through a read error. The chain uses TRBV24-1 and TRBJ1-4; TRBD1 matches 9 bases. The CDR3 is 15 residues long. CDR1 and CDR2 from the germline V gene are KGHDR and SFDVKD. The CDR3 bases are TGTGCCACCAGTGCTTTGACAGGGGGTAGAGAAAAACTGTTTTTT. Amino acid sequence: CATSALTGGREKLFF.

The sample holds many counts of this clonotype. V is TRBV5-1 and J is TRBJ1-1; D gene uncertain. CDR3 length: 14 amino acids. Germline V lookup: CDR1 SGHRS, CDR2 YFSETQ. V lost 7 bases and J 2 bases, leaving 15 bases between the germline ends. CDR3 sequence reads: CASRTEGLNTEAFF. CDR3 nucleotide sequence: TGCGCCAGCCGGACGGAGGGCCTAAACACTGAAGCTTTCTTT.

This clonotype came up a few times. V and J are TRBV20-1 and TRBJ2-1; TRBD2 matches 11 bases. With V trimmed by 3 bases and J by 6 bases, 13 bases remained unmatched. Germline V gene sequence: CDR1 DFQATT, CDR2 SNEGSKA (reference sequence). This CDR3 region has 17 residues. CDR3 sequence reads: CSARLAGGPIEINEQFF. The CDR3 DNA is TGCAGTGCTAGGCTAGCGGGGGGACCCATTGAGATCAATGAGCAGTTCTTC.

The chain has TRBV20-1 and TRBJ2-2; no firm D call. This CDR3 region has 12 residues. V shed 0 bases and J shed 9 bases, with 8 bases lying between them. The germline CDR1 and CDR2 sequences are DFQATT and SNEGSKA (reference sequence). The DNA for the CDR3 is TGCAGTGCTAGAGATGTCCGCAGGGAGCTGTTTTTT. It codes for CSARDVRRELFF.

This chain uses TRBV2 with TRBJ1-1; TRBD1 matches 7 bases. The V gene end was trimmed by 5 bases and the J gene end by 1 base; junction bases not matched to a gene: 4. Germline CDR1 SNHLY, CDR2 FYNNEI. The CDR3 consists of 14 residues. The DNA of the CDR3 is TGTGCCAGCAGTAGGGGACAGCCGAACACTGAAGCTTTCTTT. This gives the protein CASSRGQPNTEAFF.

The J gene is TRBJ2-7, the V gene TRBV29-1; 9 positions agree with TRBD2. V gave up 2 bases and J gave up 4 bases; unmatched junction bases: 6. CDR1 is SQVTM, CDR2 ANQGSEA, per germline. The CDR3 runs to 14 residues. The CDR3 DNA reads TGCAGCGTTGAACGGGCGGGGGGGCGGTACGAGCAGTACTTC. Translated, it gives CSVERAGGRYEQYF.

This clonotype was seen more than once but under ten times. The V and J genes are TRBV4-1 and TRBJ1-5, with D hard to call. Germline lookup yields CDR1 MGHRA and CDR2 YSYEKL. This CDR3 is built from 17 residues. V shed 1 base and J shed 1 base, with 14 bases lying between them. CDR3 amino acids: CASSQGPTAGSNQPQHF. In DNA, the CDR3 is TGCGCCAGCAGCCAAGGGCCAACAGCCGGGAGCAATCAGCCCCAGCATTTT.

This chain uses TRBV9 with TRBJ2-3; 8 bases align to TRBD2. The CDR3 consists of 15 residues. Germline loops: CDR1 SGDLS, CDR2 YYNGEE. With V trimmed by 2 bases and J by 3 bases, 5 bases remained unmatched. The CDR3 DNA follows: TGTGCCAGCAGCGTGGGACTAGTTCTTACAGATACGCAGTATTTT. It specifies CASSVGLVLTDTQYF.